What follows describes a single TCR beta chain. This entry comes from a study of cytomegalovirus exposure and HLA in healthy donors. Primers: 60 Vbeta forward and 13 Jbeta reverse. The data were produced by immunoSEQ multiplex PCR, yet TCRdb's version contains in-frame clones alone and is incomplete. The sample lists around 180,000 clones; 65% to 75% were seen once. The CDR3 contains 14 residues. Germline CDR1 and CDR2: SGHRS and YFSETQ. The V gene end was trimmed by 4 bases and the J gene end by 6 bases; junction bases not matched to a gene: 4. The receptor's source is a girl under 18 in good health and CMV-seronegative. Sequenced: PBMCs. This rearrangement joins TRBV5-1 to TRBJ2-1, with 10 nucleotides matching TRBD2. The CDR3 spells CASSPGLAINEQFF. CDR3 bases: TGCGCCAGCAGCCCGGGACTAGCGATCAATGAGCAGTTCTTC.